The clone carrying this TCR beta chain showed up just a few times. This specimen comes from a study of blood T cell repertoires in COVID-19. Study background: COVID-19 samples collected from the United States, Italy and Spain covered acute and convalescent phases.

This table comes from immunoSEQ multiplex PCR, and its TCRdb copy is limited to in-frame clones, with some not included. The sample holds fewer than 200,000 clones, approximately 86% seen once. This CDR3 spans 14 amino acids. The germline V gene has CDR1 LGHDT and CDR2 YNNKEL (reference sequence). Trimming removed 7 bases from V and 0 bases from J, with 7 bases in between. This clonotype was obtained from a middle-aged man with active or convalescent COVID-19. The rearrangement joins TRBV3-1 (or the pseudogene TRBV3-2) to TRBJ2-6, with a tentative D call TRBD1 (5 bases). Sequencing was carried out using peripheral blood. The CDR3 loop reads CASTDSSGANVLTF. CDR3 in DNA: TGTGCCAGCACCGACAGCTCTGGGGCCAACGTCCTGACTTTC.